A single TCR beta chain is shown here with its context. Its antigen remains unknown. This sample is part of a study of cytomegalovirus exposure and HLA in healthy donors. For the study at large: A preliminary data release comprised 80 million to 95 million unique TCRs obtained from HLA-typed donors.

PCR was performed using 60 Vbeta and 13 Jbeta primers. Profiling relied on immunoSEQ multiplex PCR, and the TCRdb table lists in-frame clones only, not all of them. Of over 85,000 clones listed, roughly 80% are singletons. The CDR3 has 14 residues. V was trimmed by 3 bases and J by 4 bases, leaving 12 bases between them. In germline, CDR1 is MNHEY, CDR2 SMNVEV (reference sequence). Study-level points and caveats: Later analysis identified over 15,000 TCR beta sequences associated with HLA alleles, using a false discovery rate threshold of 0.05. Differences between HLA loci emerged in a later analysis of TCR association rates, with DRB1 most and HLA-C fewest. The authors listed over 150 TCR beta chains as cytomegalovirus-associated.

This receptor was taken from a man younger than 45 in good health and CMV-seropositive. The sample consisted of PBMCs. The gene calls are TRBV27 and TRBJ1-1; D unresolved. The CDR3 DNA reads TGTGCCAGCAGTTTTTCGGGGTCGCGCACTGAAGCTTTCTTT. It specifies CASSFSGSRTEAFF.